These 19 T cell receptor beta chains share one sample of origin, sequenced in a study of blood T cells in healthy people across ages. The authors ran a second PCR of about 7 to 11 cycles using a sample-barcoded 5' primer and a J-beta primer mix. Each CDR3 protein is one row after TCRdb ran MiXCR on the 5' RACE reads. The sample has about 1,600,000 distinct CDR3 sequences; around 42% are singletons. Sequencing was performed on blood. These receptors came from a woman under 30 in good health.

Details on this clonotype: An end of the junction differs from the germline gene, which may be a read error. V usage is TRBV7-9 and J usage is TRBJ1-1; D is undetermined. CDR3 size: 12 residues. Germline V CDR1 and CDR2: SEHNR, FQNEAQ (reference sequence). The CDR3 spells CVSSLVGTEAFF. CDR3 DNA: TGTGTCAGCAGCTTAGTGGGCACTGAAGCTTTCTTT.

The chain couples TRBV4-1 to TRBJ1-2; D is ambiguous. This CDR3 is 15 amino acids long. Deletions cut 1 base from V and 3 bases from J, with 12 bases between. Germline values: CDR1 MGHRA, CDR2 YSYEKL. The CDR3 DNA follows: TGCGCCAGCAGCCAAGTGGCGAGCCCGGACTATGGCTACACCTTC. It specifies CASSQVASPDYGYTF.

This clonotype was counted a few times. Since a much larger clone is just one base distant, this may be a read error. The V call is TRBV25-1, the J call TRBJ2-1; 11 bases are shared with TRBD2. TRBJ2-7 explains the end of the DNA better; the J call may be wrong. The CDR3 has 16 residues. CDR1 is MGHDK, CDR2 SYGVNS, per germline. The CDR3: CASSAGTSGSYNEQYF. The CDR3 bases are TGTGCCAGCTCAGCCGGGACTAGCGGCTCCTACAATGAGCAGTACTTC.

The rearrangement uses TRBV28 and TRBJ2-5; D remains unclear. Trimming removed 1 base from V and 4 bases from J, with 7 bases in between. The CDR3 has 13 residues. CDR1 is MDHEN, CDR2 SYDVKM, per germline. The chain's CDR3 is CASSLYTGETQYF. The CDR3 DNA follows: TGTGCCAGCAGTTTATATACTGGAGAGACCCAGTACTTC.

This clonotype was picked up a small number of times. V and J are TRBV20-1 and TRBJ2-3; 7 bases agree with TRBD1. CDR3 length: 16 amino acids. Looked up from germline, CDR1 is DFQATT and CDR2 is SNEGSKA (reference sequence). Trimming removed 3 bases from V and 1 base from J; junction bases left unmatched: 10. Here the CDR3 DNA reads TGCAGTGCTAGGCGTAGTGAGGGGGCGCGCACAGATACGCAGTATTTT. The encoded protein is CSARRSEGARTDTQYF.

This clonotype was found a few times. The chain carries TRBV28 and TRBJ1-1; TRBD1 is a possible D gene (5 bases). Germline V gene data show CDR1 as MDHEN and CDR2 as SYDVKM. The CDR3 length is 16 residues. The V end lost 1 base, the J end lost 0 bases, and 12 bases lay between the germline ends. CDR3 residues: CASSLFPGGMNTEAFF. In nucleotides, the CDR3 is TGTGCCAGCAGTTTATTCCCCGGGGGGATGAACACTGAAGCTTTCTTT.

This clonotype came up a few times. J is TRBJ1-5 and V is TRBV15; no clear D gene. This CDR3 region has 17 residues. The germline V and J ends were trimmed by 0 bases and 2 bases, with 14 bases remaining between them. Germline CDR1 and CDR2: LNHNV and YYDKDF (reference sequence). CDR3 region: CATSREPKDFGNQPQHF. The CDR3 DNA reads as TGTGCCACCAGCAGAGAGCCCAAGGACTTCGGCAATCAGCCCCAGCATTTT.

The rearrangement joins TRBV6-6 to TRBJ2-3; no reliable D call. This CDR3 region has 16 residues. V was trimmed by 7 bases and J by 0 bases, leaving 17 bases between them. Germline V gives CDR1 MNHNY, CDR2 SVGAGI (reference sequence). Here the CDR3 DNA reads TGTGCCAGCACCCACCTACTCGGATACAGCACAGATACGCAGTATTTT. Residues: CASTHLLGYSTDTQYF.

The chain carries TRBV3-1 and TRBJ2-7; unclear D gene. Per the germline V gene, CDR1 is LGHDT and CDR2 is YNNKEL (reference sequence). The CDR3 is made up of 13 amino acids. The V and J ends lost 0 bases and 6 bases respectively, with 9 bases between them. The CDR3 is CASSQEVGTEQYF. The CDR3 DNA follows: TGTGCCAGCAGCCAAGAAGTTGGCACCGAGCAGTACTTC.

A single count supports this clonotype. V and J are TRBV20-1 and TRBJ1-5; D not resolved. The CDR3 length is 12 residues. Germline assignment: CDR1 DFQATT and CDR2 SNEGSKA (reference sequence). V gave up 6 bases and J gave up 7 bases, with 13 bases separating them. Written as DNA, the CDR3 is TGCAGTGCGAGGAACCCGGGCCAGCCCCAGCATTTT. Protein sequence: CSARNPGQPQHF.

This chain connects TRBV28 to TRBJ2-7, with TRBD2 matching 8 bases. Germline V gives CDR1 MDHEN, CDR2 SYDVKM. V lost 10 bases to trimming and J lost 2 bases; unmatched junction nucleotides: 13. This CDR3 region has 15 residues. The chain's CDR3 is CATLSGTSPPYEQYF. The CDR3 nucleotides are TGTGCCACCCTCTCCGGGACTAGTCCCCCCTACGAGCAGTACTTC.

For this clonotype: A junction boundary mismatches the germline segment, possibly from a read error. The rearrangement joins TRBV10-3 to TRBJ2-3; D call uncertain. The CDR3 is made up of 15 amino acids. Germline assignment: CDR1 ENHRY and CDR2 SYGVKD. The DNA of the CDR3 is TGTGTCATCAGAACGAAGACATCTAGCACAGATACGCAGTATTTT. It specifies CVIRTKTSSTDTQYF.

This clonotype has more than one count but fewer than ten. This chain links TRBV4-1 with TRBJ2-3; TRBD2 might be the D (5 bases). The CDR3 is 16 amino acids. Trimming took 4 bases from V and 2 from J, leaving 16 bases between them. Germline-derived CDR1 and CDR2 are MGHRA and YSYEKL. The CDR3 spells CASSPSGNTFTDTQYF. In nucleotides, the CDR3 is TGCGCCAGCAGCCCCTCGGGGAACACCTTCACAGATACGCAGTATTTT.

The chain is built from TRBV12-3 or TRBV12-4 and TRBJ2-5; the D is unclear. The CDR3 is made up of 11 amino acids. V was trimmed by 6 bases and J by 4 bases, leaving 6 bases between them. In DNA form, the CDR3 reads TGTGCCAGCAGCACGACAGAGACCCAGTACTTC. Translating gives CASSTTETQYF.

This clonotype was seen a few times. The CDR3 coding sequence is TGTGCCAGCAGTTCTGGGAGCGGGGGGTTCGCCACAGATACGCAGTATTTT. Amino acids: CASSSGSGGFATDTQYF. This chain connects TRBV12-3 or TRBV12-4 to TRBJ2-3, with 9 bases aligning to TRBD2. The CDR3 consists of 17 residues. The ends lost 4 bases at V and 2 bases at J; junction bases unmatched: 10.

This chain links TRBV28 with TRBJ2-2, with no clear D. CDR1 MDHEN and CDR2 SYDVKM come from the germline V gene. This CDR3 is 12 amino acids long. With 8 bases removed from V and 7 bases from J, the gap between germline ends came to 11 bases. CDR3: CASRKDVGELFF. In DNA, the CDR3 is TGTGCCAGCCGAAAGGACGTCGGGGAGCTGTTTTTT.

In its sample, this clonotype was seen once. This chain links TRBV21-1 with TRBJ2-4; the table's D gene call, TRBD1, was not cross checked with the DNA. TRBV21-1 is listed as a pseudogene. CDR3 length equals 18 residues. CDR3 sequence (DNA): TGTGCCAGCAGCGCAGGGGTCCAGGCTGCTATAGCCAAAAACATTCAGTACTTC. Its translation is CASSAGVQAAIAKNIQYF.

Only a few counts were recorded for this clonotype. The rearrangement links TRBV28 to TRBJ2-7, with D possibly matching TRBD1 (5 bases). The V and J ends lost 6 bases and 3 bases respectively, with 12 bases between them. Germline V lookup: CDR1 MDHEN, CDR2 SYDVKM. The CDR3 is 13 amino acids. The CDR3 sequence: CASRPDSLYEQYF. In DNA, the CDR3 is TGTGCCAGCAGACCCGACAGTCTCTACGAGCAGTACTTC. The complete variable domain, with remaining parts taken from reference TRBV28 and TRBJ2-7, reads DVKVTQSSRYLVKRTGEKVFLECVQDMDHENMFWYRQDPGLGLRLIYFSYDVKMKEKGDIPEGYSVSREKKERFSLILESASTNQTSMYLCASRPDSLYEQYFGPGTRLTVT.

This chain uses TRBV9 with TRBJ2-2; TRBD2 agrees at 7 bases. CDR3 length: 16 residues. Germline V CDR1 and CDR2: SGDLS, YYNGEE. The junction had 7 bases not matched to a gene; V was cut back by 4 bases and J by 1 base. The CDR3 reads CASSLRSSGNTGELFF. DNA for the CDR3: TGTGCCAGCAGCCTCCGGTCTAGCGGGAACACCGGGGAGCTGTTTTTT.